What follows are 27 T cell receptor beta chains derived from one specimen sequenced in a study of CXCR3-negative and CXCR3-positive naive CD8 T cells. Whole-study findings and limits: Hydrophobicity was higher for TRB CDR3s found in CXCR3-positive naive cells than in CXCR3-negative naive cells.

These receptors lack a known antigen. Libraries of TRB cDNA were made by 5' RACE and carried UMIs. TCRdb re-called the 5' RACE reads and gives one entry per CDR3 protein, without DNA. This repertoire includes some 120,000 distinct CDR3 sequences. Input material: naive CXCR3+ CD8+ T cells from blood. Subset denoted: CD45RO-CCR7+CD27+CD95- naive CD8+ T cells expressing CXCR3 (TNR3+). The receptors shown here come from a human donor in good health. Some clones in this sample may be carry-over from other donors' samples.

This chain's CDR3 is CSVDLWWEGLSNEQFF. V is TRBV29-1 and J is TRBJ2-1. The germline V gene has CDR1 SQVTM and CDR2 ANQGSEA. The CDR3 runs to 16 residues.

This chain links TRBV28 with TRBJ2-7; with no DNA, the TCRdb D assignment of TRBD1 cannot be verified. Germline CDR1 MDHEN, CDR2 SYDVKM. This CDR3 spans 16 amino acids. CDR3 loop: CASSLWGGTGIYEQYF.

The CDR3 protein is CASSLAGSGPLQSYEQFF. The chain combines TRBV7-9 with TRBJ2-1; TCRdb gives TRBD2 as the D gene, but with no DNA this cannot be confirmed. This CDR3 has 18 amino acids. The germline CDR1 and CDR2 sequences are SEHNR and FQNEAQ (reference sequence).

This chain joins TRBV6-2 or TRBV6-3 and TRBJ2-2; absent DNA, TCRdb's TRBD2 call cannot be checked. The CDR3 covers 18 residues. Germline V gives CDR1 MNHEY, CDR2 SVGEGT. The CDR3 sequence: CASTYLESPGGNTGELFF.

The chain links TRBV28 to TRBJ2-7; checking the TCRdb D call of TRBD1 is not possible without DNA. The germline gives CDR1 MDHEN, CDR2 SYDVKM. This CDR3 contains 11 residues. This chain's CDR3 is CASSRADEQYF. The entire variable domain, with the rest obtained from reference TRBV28 and TRBJ2-7, is as follows: DVKVTQSSRYLVKRTGEKVFLECVQDMDHENMFWYRQDPGLGLRLIYFSYDVKMKEKGDIPEGYSVSREKKERFSLILESASTNQTSMYLCASSRADEQYFGPGTRLTVT.

The chain has TRBV4-1 and TRBJ2-5. Germline V gives CDR1 MGHRA, CDR2 YSYEKL. The CDR3 totals 15 residues. The CDR3 here is CASSHVPPFQETQYF.

This sequence joins TRBV30 and TRBJ2-1; TCRdb's D gene call, TRBD2, goes unchecked for lack of DNA. The CDR3 contains 14 residues. The germline V gene has CDR1 GTSNPN and CDR2 SVGIG (reference sequence). The CDR3 spells CAWSVRDSRDEQFF.

The chain employs TRBV28 and TRBJ2-7; the D call of TRBD1 rests on TCRdb alone, since no DNA is present to check it. The CDR3 has 14 amino acids. Germline-derived CDR1 and CDR2 are MDHEN and SYDVKM. CDR3 sequence reads: CASTWGLGAYEQYF. Complete variable domain (other parts from reference TRBV28 and TRBJ2-7): DVKVTQSSRYLVKRTGEKVFLECVQDMDHENMFWYRQDPGLGLRLIYFSYDVKMKEKGDIPEGYSVSREKKERFSLILESASTNQTSMYLCASTWGLGAYEQYFGPGTRLTVT.

The V gene is TRBV6-6, the J gene TRBJ2-5; TCRdb reports TRBD1, a call that lacks DNA to check it against. CDR3 size: 15 residues. Germline V lookup: CDR1 MNHNY, CDR2 SVGAGI (reference sequence). This CDR3 reads CASSSKQGWKETQYF.

V gene TRBV7-9 combines with J gene TRBJ2-1; TCRdb gives TRBD2 as the D gene, but with no DNA this cannot be confirmed. Germline-derived CDR1 and CDR2 are SEHNR and FQNEAQ (reference sequence). This CDR3 spans 17 amino acids. The CDR3 is CASSSAGTSGRFDEQFF.

The chain has TRBV5-1 and TRBJ2-3. This CDR3 spans 15 amino acids. The germline V gene encodes CDR1 SGHRS and CDR2 YFSETQ. The chain's CDR3 is CASRIYGERTDTQYF.

CDR3 sequence: CASSSPGLVEQYF. The J gene is TRBJ2-7, the V gene TRBV7-8. Germline values: CDR1 SGHVS, CDR2 FQNEAQ. CDR3 length: 13 amino acids.

The V gene is TRBV7-7, the J gene TRBJ2-5; TCRdb returns TRBD1, unconfirmable since there is no DNA. The CDR3 length is 15 residues. Germline V CDR1 and CDR2: SSHAT, FNYEAQ (reference sequence). CDR3 amino acids: CASSLAWDSQETQYF.

The rearrangement uses TRBV7-9 and TRBJ1-1; TCRdb lists TRBD1, though no DNA is available to test this call. CDR1 and CDR2 from the germline V gene are SEHNR and FQNEAQ (reference sequence). This CDR3 has 16 amino acids. The CDR3 sequence: CASSFWFGGENTEAFF.

The CDR3 sequence: CASSLVVTDSNQPQHF. V and J are TRBV7-8 and TRBJ1-5. Germline CDR1 SGHVS, CDR2 FQNEAQ. The CDR3 sequence is 16 residues long.

CDR3 amino acids: CASSQGFEVHEQFF. V usage is TRBV12-3 or TRBV12-4 and J usage is TRBJ2-1; without DNA, the TCRdb call of TRBD1 cannot be checked. The CDR3 has 14 amino acids.

This rearrangement joins TRBV7-9 to TRBJ2-5; TCRdb indicates TRBD1, and absent DNA this call remains unverified. The CDR3 runs to 14 residues. Germline-derived CDR1 and CDR2 are SEHNR and FQNEAQ (reference sequence). CDR3 sequence reads: CASSPRDGRETQYF.

The V gene is TRBV29-1, the J gene TRBJ2-7; TCRdb reports TRBD1, a call that lacks DNA to check it against. The CDR3 extends over 12 amino acids. CDR1 SQVTM and CDR2 ANQGSEA come from the germline V gene. CDR3 amino acids: CSVEEGTNEQYF.

The chain is built from TRBV27 and TRBJ2-1; checking the TCRdb D call of TRBD2 is not possible without DNA. Germline V gene lookup returns CDR1 MNHEY and CDR2 SMNVEV (reference sequence). CDR3 length: 14 amino acids. CDR3: CASSLMESARNEFF.

The chain has TRBV27 and TRBJ2-7; checking the TCRdb D call of TRBD2 is not possible without DNA. Germline CDR1 and CDR2: MNHEY and SMNVEV (reference sequence). CDR3 size: 15 residues. CDR3: CASSWTPAPTYEQYF.

The V call is TRBV13, the J call TRBJ2-1; with no DNA, the TCRdb D assignment of TRBD2 cannot be verified. The CDR3 loop spans 15 amino acids. Germline lookup yields CDR1 PRHDT and CDR2 FYEKMQ (reference sequence). The CDR3 here is CASTLGRGGGNEQFF. Drawing the rest from reference TRBV13 and TRBJ2-1, the complete variable domain is AAGVIQSPRHLIKEKRETATLKCYPIPRHDTVYWYQQGPGQDPQFLISFYEKMQSDKGSIPDRFSAQQFSDYHSELNMSSLELGDSALYFCASTLGRGGGNEQFFGPGTRLTVL.

The chain links TRBV29-1 to TRBJ2-3; TCRdb lists TRBD2, though no DNA is available to test this call. This CDR3 has 17 residues. Germline V gene sequence: CDR1 SQVTM, CDR2 ANQGSEA. CDR3 sequence reads: CSVEVPLAGRITDTQYF.

The gene calls are TRBV20-1 and TRBJ2-7; TCRdb lists TRBD1, though no DNA is available to test this call. The CDR3 runs 17 residues. Germline V CDR1 and CDR2: DFQATT, SNEGSKA (reference sequence). CDR3 region: CSAEMSGSSKSSYEQYF.

V usage is TRBV29-1 and J usage is TRBJ1-4; TCRdb picks TRBD1, but there is no DNA to check that call. CDR3 size: 15 residues. Per germline, CDR1 SQVTM and CDR2 ANQGSEA. This chain's CDR3 is CSVELAGLGLEKLFF.

The chain has TRBV7-9 and TRBJ2-3; TCRdb gives TRBD1 as the D gene, but with no DNA this cannot be confirmed. CDR1 SEHNR and CDR2 FQNEAQ come from the germline V gene (reference sequence). The CDR3 loop spans 14 amino acids. CDR3 loop: CASSSGLVTDTQYF.

The chain joins TRBV30 to TRBJ1-1; TCRdb reports TRBD1, a call that lacks DNA to check it against. This CDR3 has 16 residues. From germline, CDR1 is GTSNPN and CDR2 SVGIG (reference sequence). The CDR3: CAWSVRGLSGDTEAFF.

The chain has TRBV2 and TRBJ1-2; TCRdb selects TRBD1, and the lack of DNA leaves this call unchecked. CDR3 length: 13 amino acids. From germline, CDR1 is SNHLY and CDR2 FYNNEI. The CDR3 here is CARGTGKDYGYTF. The full variable domain, in which reference TRBV2 and TRBJ1-2 provide the parts outside the CDR3, is EPEVTQTPSHQVTQMGQEVILRCVPISNHLYFYWYRQILGQKVEFLVSFYNNEISEKSEIFDDQFSVERPDGSNFTLKIRSTKLEDSAMYFCARGTGKDYGYTFGSGTRLTVV.